This T cell receptor beta chain was sequenced for a study of blood T cells in healthy people across ages. The study's findings and limits: Unsorted PBMC input precluded a conclusive naive versus antigen-experienced comparison.

Trimming stripped 1 base from V and 3 bases from J, with 16 bases between. The V gene's germline CDR1 is SGHRS and CDR2 YFSETQ. The CDR3 is made up of 16 amino acids. The study drew donors from healthy Caucasian individuals in Russia aged roughly 6 to 90. Of note for this clonotype: Antigen: not known.

Sample-barcoded 5' priming and a J-beta primer mix drove a second PCR of roughly 6 to 12 cycles. Via MiXCR, TCRdb re-called the 5' RACE reads, giving one row per CDR3 protein. The data show about 800,000 distinct CDR3 sequences, with about 42% seen just once and roughly 20% held by the top ten. The TCR was taken from a man of 80 years or more in good health. The rearrangement uses TRBV5-1 and TRBJ1-1; no reliable D call. Sequenced material: blood. The CDR3 protein is CASSLLSPRVHTEAFF. The CDR3 DNA reads TGCGCCAGCAGCTTGCTTTCGCCCAGAGTTCACACTGAAGCTTTCTTT.